This record concerns one T cell receptor (beta chain) sequence. This entry belongs to a study of CD8 T cells in Susac syndrome. Germline CDR1 MNHEY, CDR2 SVGEGT. The CDR3 sequence is 16 residues long. V shed 3 bases and J shed 2 bases, with 14 bases lying between them. RNA amounts of roughly 0.45 to 1 ug underwent reverse transcription with random hexamers. Across 54 Vbeta and 13 Jbeta, immunoSEQ multiplex PCR amplified TCR beta CDR3. TCRdb re-called the immunoSEQ multiplex PCR reads through MiXCR, storing one row per CDR3 protein. This sample has about 210,000 distinct CDR3 sequences, with around 93% found just once.

This TCR came from a human donor with Susac syndrome. The sample comprised CD4+ T cells from PBMCs. The chain joins TRBV6-2 or TRBV6-3 to TRBJ1-5, with D perhaps TRBD1 (5 bases). CDR3 loop: CASSYDGAWGNQPQHF. DNA of the CDR3: TGTGCCAGCAGTTATGACGGGGCATGGGGCAATCAGCCCCAGCATTTT.